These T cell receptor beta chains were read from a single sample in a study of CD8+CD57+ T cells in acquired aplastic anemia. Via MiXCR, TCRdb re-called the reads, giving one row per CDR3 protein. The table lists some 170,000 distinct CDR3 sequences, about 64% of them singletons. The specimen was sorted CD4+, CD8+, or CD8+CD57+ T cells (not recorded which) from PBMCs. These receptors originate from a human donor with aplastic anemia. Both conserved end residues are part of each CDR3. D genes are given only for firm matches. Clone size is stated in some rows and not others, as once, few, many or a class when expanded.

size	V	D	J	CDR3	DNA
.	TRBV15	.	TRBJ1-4	CATSRVGRLSNEKLFF	TGTGCCACCAGCAGAGTTGGTCGGCTTTCTAATGAAAAACTGTTTTTT
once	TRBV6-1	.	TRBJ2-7	CASTGGALGEQYF	TGTGCCAGCACTGGCGGGGCCCTGGGGGAGCAGTACTTC
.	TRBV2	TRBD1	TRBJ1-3	CASKGTVSGNTIYF	TGTGCCAGCAAAGGGACAGTCTCTGGAAACACCATATATTTT
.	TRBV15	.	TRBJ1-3	CATSRSSGNTIYF	TGTGCCACCAGCAGAAGCTCTGGAAACACCATATATTTT
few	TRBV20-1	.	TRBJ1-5	CSVTGQPQHF	TGCAGTGTAACCGGACAGCCCCAGCATTTT
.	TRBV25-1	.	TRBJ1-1	CASSEHLEAFF	TGTGCCAGCAGTGAACACCTTGAAGCTTTCTTT
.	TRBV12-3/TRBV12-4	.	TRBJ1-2	CASSQGQLPYCGYTF	TGTGCCAGCAGCCAAGGACAGTTGCCGTACTGTGGCTACACCTTC
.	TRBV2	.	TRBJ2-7	CASSYSGSPSYEQYF	TGTGCCAGCAGTTACTCAGGGTCACCGTCCTACGAGCAGTACTTC
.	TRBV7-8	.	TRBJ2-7	CASSLDRGGEQYF	TGTGCCAGCAGCTTAGACAGGGGGGGCGAGCAGTACTTC
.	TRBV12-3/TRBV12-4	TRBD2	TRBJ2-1	CASSFAGGKDNEQFF	TGTGCCAGCAGTTTTGCCGGGGGGAAGGACAATGAGCAGTTCTTC
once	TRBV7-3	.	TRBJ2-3	CASSPYGSGIDTQYF	TGTGCCAGCAGTCCGTACGGAAGCGGAATAGATACGCAGTATTTT
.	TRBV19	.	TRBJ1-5	CASDGPWGSNQPQRF	TGTGCCAGTGACGGTCCGTGGGGAAGCAATCAGCCCCAGCGTTTT
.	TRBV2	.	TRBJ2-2	CASHEGFANTGELFF	TGTGCCAGTCACGAAGGGTTCGCGAACACCGGGGAGCTGTTTTTT
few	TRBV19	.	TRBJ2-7	CASSIYHSYEQYF	TGTGCCAGTAGTATCTACCATTCCTACGAGCAGTACTTC
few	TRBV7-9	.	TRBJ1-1	CASSSLGGIIGDTEAFF	TGTGCCAGCAGCTCATTGGGGGGGATCATAGGGGACACTGAAGCTTTCTTT
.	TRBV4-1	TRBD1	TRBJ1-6	CASSQGQGAKGSPLHF	TGCGCCAGCAGCCAGGGACAGGGGGCGAAAGGTTCACCCCTCCACTTT
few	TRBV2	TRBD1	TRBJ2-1	CASSFDRGSYNEQFF	TGTGCCAGCAGCTTCGACAGGGGTTCCTACAATGAGCAGTTCTTC
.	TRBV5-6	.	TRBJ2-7	CASSPTGSSYEQYF	TGTGCCAGCAGCCCCACGGGCTCATCCTACGAGCAGTACTTC
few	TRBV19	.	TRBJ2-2	CASSLPLTQGRNGELFF	TGTGCCAGTAGTCTACCCTTAACCCAGGGCCGTAACGGGGAGCTGTTTTTT
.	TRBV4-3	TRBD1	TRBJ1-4	CASSQDRVGQGATNEKLFF	TGCGCCAGCAGCCAAGATAGAGTGGGACAGGGGGCAACTAATGAAAAACTGTTTTTT
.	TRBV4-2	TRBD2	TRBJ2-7	CASSQDTSGGKRDEQYF	TGTGCCAGCAGCCAAGATACTAGCGGGGGAAAGCGGGACGAGCAGTACTTC
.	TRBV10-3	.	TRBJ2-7	CAISESPPTYEQYF	TGTGCCATCAGTGAGTCTCCCCCGACCTACGAGCAGTACTTC
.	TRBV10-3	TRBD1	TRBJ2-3	CAIREGQGGTDTQYF	TGTGCCATCAGGGAGGGACAGGGGGGCACAGATACGCAGTATTTT
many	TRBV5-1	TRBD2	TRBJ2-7	CASRAETSGRYEQYF	TGCGCCAGCCGAGCTGAGACTAGCGGGAGATACGAGCAGTACTTC
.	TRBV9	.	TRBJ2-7	CASSPRTEGYEQYF	TGTGCCAGCAGCCCCCGGACAGAAGGATACGAGCAGTACTTC
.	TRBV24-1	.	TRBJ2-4	CATSPTRQGENIQYF	TGTGCCACCAGTCCGACTAGACAGGGCGAAAACATTCAGTACTTC
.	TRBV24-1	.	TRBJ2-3	CSTSAITDTQYF	TGTTCCACAAGTGCCATTACAGATACGCAGTATTTT
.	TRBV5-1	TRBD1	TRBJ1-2	CASSLGGQGAKGYTF	TGCGCCAGCAGCTTGGGCGGACAGGGGGCGAAAGGCTACACCTTC
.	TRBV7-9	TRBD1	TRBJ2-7	CASRSSRTGDYEQYF	TGTGCCAGCAGATCGTCCCGGACAGGAGACTACGAGCAGTACTTC
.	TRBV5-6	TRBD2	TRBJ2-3	CASSFRSGGGGDTQYF	TGTGCCAGCAGCTTTCGGTCGGGAGGGGGGGGAGATACGCAGTATTTT
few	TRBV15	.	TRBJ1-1	CATSRQGTRAEAFF	TGTGCCACCAGCAGACAGGGAACACGCGCTGAAGCTTTCTTT
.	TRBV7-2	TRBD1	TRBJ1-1	CASSPAGTGGGAFF	TGTGCCAGCAGCCCCGCCGGGACAGGGGGCGGCGCTTTCTTT
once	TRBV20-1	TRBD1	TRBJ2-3	CKWDSYTDTQYF	TGTAAGTGGGACAGCTACACAGATACGCAGTATTTT
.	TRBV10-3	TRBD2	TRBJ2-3	CAIRVSGGATDTQYF	TGTGCCATCAGGGTTAGCGGGGGGGCCACAGATACGCAGTATTTT
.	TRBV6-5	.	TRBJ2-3	CASSASQGTNTQYF	TGTGCCAGCAGTGCGTCGCAGGGCACGAATACGCAGTATTTT
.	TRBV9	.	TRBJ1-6	CASSVVAGPISPLHF	TGTGCCAGCAGCGTAGTGGCAGGGCCGATTTCACCCCTCCACTTT
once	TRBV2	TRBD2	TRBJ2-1	CASSEIGLAYNEQFF	TGTGCCAGCAGTGAGATCGGACTAGCGTACAATGAGCAGTTCTTC
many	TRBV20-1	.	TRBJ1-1	CSASGSQLNTEAFF	TGCAGTGCTAGTGGTAGCCAGTTGAACACTGAAGCTTTCTTT
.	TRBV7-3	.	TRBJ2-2	CASSAQGPPNTGELFF	TGTGCCAGCAGCGCACAGGGCCCACCGAACACCGGGGAGCTGTTTTTT
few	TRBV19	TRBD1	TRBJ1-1	CASTLGQGRTEAFF	TGTGCCAGTACACTAGGACAGGGGAGGACTGAAGCTTTCTTT
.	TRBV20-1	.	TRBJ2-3	CSARLTGRSDTQYF	TGCAGTGCTAGATTAACAGGTCGTTCAGATACGCAGTATTTT
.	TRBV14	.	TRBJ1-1	CASSRWGTVTEAFF	TGTGCCAGCAGCCGATGGGGGACGGTCACTGAAGCTTTCTTT
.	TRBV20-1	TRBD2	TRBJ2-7	CSARQAGGAYEQYF	TGCAGTGCCAGACAAGCGGGAGGGGCCTACGAGCAGTACTTC
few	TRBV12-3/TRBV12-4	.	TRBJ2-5	CASSLGVGAETQYF	TGTGCCAGCAGTTTAGGTGTGGGGGCAGAGACCCAGTACTTC
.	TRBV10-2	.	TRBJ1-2	CASSESGHLRGYTF	TGCGCCAGCAGTGAATCGGGACACCTGAGAGGCTACACCTTC
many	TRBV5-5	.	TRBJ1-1	CASSLSGPPLAEAFF	TGTGCCAGCAGCTTGTCTGGCCCTCCCCTGGCTGAAGCTTTCTTT
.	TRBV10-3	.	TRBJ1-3	CATRSSLTATISGNTIYF	TGTGCCACCAGAAGTAGTTTGACGGCTACCATATCTGGAAACACCATATATTTT
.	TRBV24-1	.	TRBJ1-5	CATSDPGPRRPQHF	TGTGCCACCAGTGACCCGGGACCCCGTAGGCCCCAGCATTTT
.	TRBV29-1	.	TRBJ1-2	CSVDFARVNYGYTF	TGCAGCGTTGATTTCGCGAGGGTAAACTATGGCTACACCTTC
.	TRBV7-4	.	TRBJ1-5	CASSSTTSTGGNQPQHF	TGTGCCAGCAGCTCAACCACCTCCACGGGGGGCAATCAGCCCCAGCATTTT
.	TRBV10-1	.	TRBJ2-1	CASSESQLEFDEQFF	TGCGCCAGCAGTGAGTCGCAATTGGAGTTCGATGAGCAGTTCTTC
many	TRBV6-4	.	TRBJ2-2	CASSDTGNTGELFF	TGTGCCAGCAGTGACACAGGGAACACCGGGGAGCTGTTTTTT
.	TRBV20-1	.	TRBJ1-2	CSASEGRDGYTF	TGCAGTGCTAGTGAGGGCCGCGATGGCTACACCTTC
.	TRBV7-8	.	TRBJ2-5	CTSSLIAGSGQETQYF	TGTACCAGCAGCTTAATCGCGGGGTCGGGGCAAGAGACCCAGTACTTC
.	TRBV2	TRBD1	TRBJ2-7	CASSFDRDLGYEQYF	TGTGCCAGCAGTTTTGACAGGGACCTGGGATACGAGCAGTACTTC
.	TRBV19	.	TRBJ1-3	CAIVAGSGNTIYF	TGTGCCATAGTGGCGGGTTCTGGAAACACCATATATTTT
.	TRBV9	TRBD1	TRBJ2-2	CASSGSTGGNGELFF	TGTGCCAGCAGCGGATCGACAGGGGGCAACGGGGAGCTGTTTTTT